The rows below give T cell receptor beta chains drawn from one sample of a study of sequential checkpoint blockade in melanoma. Clones were sequenced by immunoSEQ multiplex PCR, and TCRdb holds only the in-frame ones, with some missing. The data show about 10,000 clones, 73% seen once. The sample consisted of CD8+ T cells sorted from blood (inferred from file names), taken from a patient given nivolumab and ipilimumab in sequence. These receptor sequences come from a human donor with melanoma. The CDR3 runs from the conserved cysteine through the conserved F or W. Clone size is stated in some rows and not others, as once, few, many or a class when expanded.

NA,TRBV7-2,CASSLGQGRSTNGYTF
NA,TRBV7-9,CASSHDLNTGELFF
NA,TRBV30,CAWSDSSYNEQFF
NA,TRBV27,CASSYGEGRYEQYF
NA,TRBV13,CASSLDTTGRQYF
NA,TRBV13,CASSLSGDNEQFF
NA,TRBV6-1,CATQDRVLGANVLTF
NA,TRBV7-8,CASSLLPGSYEQYF
NA,TRBV29-1,CSVDGLAGSGELFF
once,TRBV6-5,CASSYSSGRAVDEQFF
NA,TRBV9,CASSEGGGSGAKNIQYF
once,TRBV6-5,CASSSLPGQGRNEQYF
NA,TRBV27,CASSIQQGGKLFF
NA,TRBV9,CASSSRGGSYNEQFF
NA,TRBV29-1,CSVEGRFRGGLQETQYF
NA,TRBV5-6,CASSLGPSYGYTF
NA,TRBV7-9,CASSLAGSYNEQFF
once,TRBV7-8,CASSPRLATNTGELLF
NA,TRBV13,CASSREREREQFF
NA,TRBV5-1,CASSLERGLADTQYF
NA,TRBV7-2,CASSLAFGSGLTYEQYF
NA,TRBV19,CASSPGTGGWEAFF
NA,TRBV15,CATSSGGNEQFF
NA,TRBV5-1,CASSLSAGELFF
once,TRBV6-5,CASSYSFGVGEQYF
NA,TRBV7-9,CASSPDPGAGQLFF
NA,TRBV7-9,CASSPPVNEQYF
NA,TRBV21-1,CASSHRETRAYEQYF
NA,TRBV6-5,CASSYSQTGSEAFF
NA,TRBV7-6,CASSLAGGSEQYF
NA,TRBV9,CASSALGGGSDTGELFF
NA,TRBV6-1,CASSTGTFYEQYF
NA,TRBV27,CASMGSSYGYTF
NA,TRBV7-9,CASSLRERYNEQFF
once,TRBV19,CASTPGTGVYEQYF
NA,TRBV1,CTSSQPDRYMNTEAFF
once,TRBV19,CASSDLTSGLYNEQFF
NA,TRBV6-1,CACTGTSGGYNEQFF
NA,TRBV4-3,CASSQFTSQGPGANVLTF
few,TRBV6-1,CASSRQAGGTDTQYF
NA,TRBV5-1,CASSLAGNQETQYF
once,TRBV4-1,CASSAPRAGGVDTQYF
NA,TRBV2,CASSDFGGSYNEQFF
NA,TRBV13,CASTWRGVWEKLFF
once,TRBV4-3,CASSQTTGSTDTQYF
NA,TRBV6-5,CASSPGNYGYTF
NA,TRBV10-3,CAIGILPGHNYGYTF
few,TRBV4-1,CASSQDRTGAVTDTQYF